This passage covers 5 T cell receptor beta chains from one sample sequenced in a study of beta chain features in type 1 diabetes (dated by TCRdb to between 2017 and 2018). Library preparation was by the immunoSEQ multiplex PCR assay. All of the isolated RNA was reverse transcribed with the High Capacity cDNA Reverse Transcription Kit, so expressed TCRB transcripts were sequenced. Held by TCRdb, this immuneACCESS table contains in-frame sequences only and omits some clones. Under half of the omission traces to an unresolved V gene where checked; the cause of the rest is unknown. Here the sample has around 340,000 clones; about 19% occur a single time. The ten largest clones represent roughly 0.045% of the sample. The sequencing sample was made of naive CD4+ T cells from blood. Interpreted using the paper, the cell subset or site label stands for: true naive CD4+ T cells. The receptors originated from a woman aged 18 to 35 in good health.

V usage is TRBV5-6 and J usage is TRBJ2-7, with unresolved D. Germline CDR1 is SGHDT and CDR2 is YYEEEE. This CDR3 region has 14 residues. Deletions cut 2 bases from V and 7 bases from J, with 16 bases between. The CDR3 nucleotides are TGTGCCAGCAGCTTTATGGTAGCCCTCGGGGAGCAGTACTTC. This codes for CASSFMVALGEQYF.

This clone was found a few times. This chain connects TRBV27 to TRBJ2-3, with 7 nucleotides matching TRBD1. This CDR3 is built from 15 residues. Germline V lookup: CDR1 MNHEY, CDR2 SMNVEV (reference sequence). With V trimmed by 6 bases and J by 0 bases, 6 bases remained unmatched. CDR3 region: CASREDRVSTDTQYF. CDR3 nucleotide sequence: TGTGCCAGCAGGGAAGACAGGGTGAGCACAGATACGCAGTATTTT.

This clone has only a few counts. The J gene is TRBJ2-7, the V gene TRBV30, with a weak D call TRBD1 (6 bases). Germline V gene lookup returns CDR1 GTSNPN and CDR2 SVGIG (reference sequence). V was pared by 3 bases and J by 4 bases, with 16 bases between. This CDR3 region has 14 residues. CDR3 protein: CAWSQTGGPYEQYF. The CDR3 bases are TGTGCCTGGAGCCAGACAGGTGGACCGTACGAGCAGTACTTC.

This clone was picked up a small number of times. The rearrangement links TRBV18 to TRBJ2-7; 7 positions match TRBD1. Germline V gives CDR1 KGHSH, CDR2 LQKENI. The length of the CDR3 is 12 residues. The ends lost 4 bases at V and 5 bases at J; junction bases unmatched: 2. The CDR3 spells CASSRQGNEQYF. The CDR3 DNA reads as TGTGCCAGCTCACGACAGGGAAACGAGCAGTACTTC.

This clone showed up just a few times. The rearrangement links TRBV28 to TRBJ2-1; TRBD1 matches 7 bases. V was clipped by 3 bases and J by 7 bases; unmatched bases: 3. The CDR3 spans 13 residues. Germline CDR1 reads MDHEN; CDR2 reads SYDVKM. CDR3 sequence: CASSLGRGNEQFF. The CDR3 bases are TGTGCCAGCAGTTTGGGCAGGGGGAATGAGCAGTTCTTC. Using reference TRBV28 and TRBJ2-1 for the parts outside the CDR3, the full variable domain is DVKVTQSSRYLVKRTGEKVFLECVQDMDHENMFWYRQDPGLGLRLIYFSYDVKMKEKGDIPEGYSVSREKKERFSLILESASTNQTSMYLCASSLGRGNEQFFGPGTRLTVL.